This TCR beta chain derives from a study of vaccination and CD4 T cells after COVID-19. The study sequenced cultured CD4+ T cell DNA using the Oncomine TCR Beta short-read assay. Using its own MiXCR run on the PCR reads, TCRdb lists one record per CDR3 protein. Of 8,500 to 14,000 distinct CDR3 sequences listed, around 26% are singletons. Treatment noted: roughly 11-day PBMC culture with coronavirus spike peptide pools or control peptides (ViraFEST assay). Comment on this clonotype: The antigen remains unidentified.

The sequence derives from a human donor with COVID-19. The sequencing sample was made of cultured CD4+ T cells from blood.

CDR3 in DNA: TGTGCCAGCAGCCCTAGGACGGCAGATACGCAGTATTTT. As protein: CASSPRTADTQYF. The chain is built from TRBV7-9 and TRBJ2-3; no clear D gene. V lost 5 bases, J lost 4 bases, and 10 bases lay in between. The CDR3 covers 13 residues. Germline CDR1 reads SEHNR; CDR2 reads FQNEAQ (reference sequence).